This T cell receptor beta chain derives from a study of T cell responses to AZD1222 COVID-19 vaccine. V was clipped by 3 bases and J by 4 bases, with 7 bases between them. Germline V gene data show CDR1 as MNHEY and CDR2 as SMNVEV (reference sequence). The CDR3 consists of 13 residues. In the case of this clone: The antigen remains undetermined.

Broader study findings: Reports say nearly half of spike-specific TCRs go after unmutated variant regions. Baseline antibody screening turned up just a handful of seropositive AZD1222 recipients.

Method: immunoSEQ multiplex PCR; TCRdb's copy keeps in-frame clones and lacks some. The sample shows about 90,000 clones, 70% to 90% of them seen only once. The sequencing here drew on peripheral blood, taken on day 0 of AZD1222 vaccination. The TCR comes from an adult in good health. This chain joins TRBV27 and TRBJ2-1; D gene unclear. The CDR3 sequence: CASSFVRYNEQFF. The CDR3 DNA follows: TGTGCCAGCAGTTTCGTTCGTTACAATGAGCAGTTCTTC.